The 17 T cell receptor beta chains presented below share a single source sample, sequenced in a study of blood T cell repertoires in COVID-19. Method: immunoSEQ multiplex PCR; TCRdb's copy keeps in-frame clones and lacks some. The sample holds around 200,000 clones, approximately 75% seen once. Sequencing was performed on PBMCs or T cells enriched from blood (not recorded which). These receptors all stem from a man aged 40-49 years who had recovered from COVID-19.

This clone has more than one count but fewer than ten. The J gene is TRBJ2-3, the V gene TRBV5-6, with 8 bases aligning to TRBD2. The V and J ends lost 4 bases and 6 bases, in that order; junction bases with no gene match: 13. Germline CDR1 is SGHDT and CDR2 is YYEEEE. This CDR3 has 16 amino acids. The chain's CDR3 is CASSPSPGPGGDTQYF. DNA for the CDR3: TGTGCCAGCAGCCCCTCTCCGGGACCGGGAGGGGATACGCAGTATTTT.

This chain links TRBV2 with TRBJ1-2; 10 positions match TRBD1. The CDR3 covers 18 residues. V gave up 5 bases and J gave up 7 bases; unmatched junction bases: 19. Germline V gives CDR1 SNHLY, CDR2 FYNNEI. CDR3 loop: CASSIARDRGLMTGGYTF. The CDR3 nucleotides read TGTGCCAGCAGTATCGCCCGGGACAGGGGCCTTATGACAGGTGGCTACACCTTC.

This chain connects TRBV2 to TRBJ2-3, with a weak D call TRBD2 (6 bases). Looked up from germline, CDR1 is SNHLY and CDR2 is FYNNEI. There are 13 residues in the CDR3. V was clipped by 6 bases and J by 1 base, with 8 bases between them. Here the CDR3 reads CASSPGGTDTQYF. The CDR3 DNA is TGTGCCAGCAGCCCGGGGGGCACAGATACGCAGTATTTT.

This rearrangement joins TRBV2 to TRBJ2-3; TRBD2 matches 9 bases. V was pared by 6 bases and J by 9 bases, with 16 bases of the junction left unmatched. CDR1 and CDR2 from the germline V gene are SNHLY and FYNNEI. The CDR3 runs to 16 residues. CDR3 protein: CASRSGAGGTPRTQYF. CDR3 sequence (DNA): TGTGCCAGCAGATCGGGAGCGGGGGGTACCCCGAGGACGCAGTATTTT.

Only a few counts were recorded for this clone. The chain uses TRBV13 and TRBJ2-1, with 9 bases aligning to TRBD1. Germline V gene sequence: CDR1 PRHDT, CDR2 FYEKMQ (reference sequence). The CDR3 loop spans 13 amino acids. J gave up 6 bases and V 5 bases, and 2 bases lay outside the gene matches. The CDR3 sequence is CASSGTGSNEQFF. DNA of the CDR3: TGTGCCAGCAGCGGGACAGGGAGCAATGAGCAGTTCTTC.

The gene calls are TRBV27 and TRBJ2-2, with 8 bases lining up with TRBD2. The CDR3 is 15 residues long. Germline V gives CDR1 MNHEY, CDR2 SMNVEV (reference sequence). Losses at the gene ends were 8 bases for V and 7 bases for J; bases not matched to a gene: 12. This CDR3 reads CASAFSHGGGGELFF. CDR3 sequence (DNA): TGTGCCAGCGCGTTTTCCCACGGGGGGGGCGGGGAGCTGTTTTTT.

This clone has only a few counts. The J gene is TRBJ1-2, the V gene TRBV5-1; 9 nucleotides match TRBD1. This CDR3 spans 17 amino acids. Germline CDR1 SGHRS, CDR2 YFSETQ. The ends lost 3 bases at V and 6 bases at J; junction bases unmatched: 15. CDR3 nucleotide sequence: TGCGCCAGCAGCTCCCAGGACAGGGGAGGATTGACGAATGGCTACACCTTC. It yields the protein CASSSQDRGGLTNGYTF.

The J gene is TRBJ1-1, the V gene TRBV6-6; D not resolved. CDR1 and CDR2 from the germline V gene are MNHNY and SVGAGI (reference sequence). Trimming stripped 5 bases from V and 3 bases from J, with 16 bases between. The CDR3 runs to 15 residues. CDR3 residues: CASSTRVPWDTEAFF. CDR3 in DNA: TGTGCCAGCAGTACCCGGGTTCCGTGGGACACTGAAGCTTTCTTT.

DNA of the CDR3: TGTGCCAGCAGCCAAGTGTGGACAGGGGAATCACCCCTCCACTTT. It yields the protein CASSQVWTGESPLHF. The chain has TRBV3-1 (or the pseudogene TRBV3-2) and TRBJ1-6; 9 positions agree with TRBD1. In germline, CDR1 is LGHDT, CDR2 YNNKEL (reference sequence). The length of the CDR3 is 15 residues. The V segment lost 1 base and the J segment 10 bases; nucleotides outside the gene matches: 5.

This clone was detected ten times or more. Written as DNA, the CDR3 is TGTGCCAGCAGTGAGACAGGGGGCAATCAGCCCCAGCATTTT. Its translation: CASSETGGNQPQHF. The chain is built from TRBV6-4 and TRBJ1-5; 8 bases map to TRBD1. Unmatched junction bases numbered 0, after V lost 3 bases and J lost 2 bases. Looked up from germline, CDR1 is MRHNA and CDR2 is SNTAGT. The CDR3 is made up of 14 amino acids.

This clone was recorded many times. The V and J genes are TRBV5-1 and TRBJ2-3; perhaps TRBD2 as D (5 bases). The CDR3 loop spans 16 amino acids. The germline V and J ends were trimmed by 4 bases and 1 base, with 16 bases remaining between them. The germline gives CDR1 SGHRS, CDR2 YFSETQ. The CDR3 nucleotides read TGCGCCAGCAGCCCGAGCGGTCCACGGGGCACAGATACGCAGTATTTT. This translates into CASSPSGPRGTDTQYF.

The gene calls are TRBV3-1 (or the pseudogene TRBV3-2) and TRBJ1-2, with D maybe TRBD1 (5 bases). Germline V lookup: CDR1 LGHDT, CDR2 YNNKEL (reference sequence). V lost 3 bases and J lost 2, with 7 bases in between. The CDR3 extends over 13 amino acids. The DNA of the CDR3 is TGTGCCAGCAGCCAGACAGCGAACTATGGCTACACCTTC. The encoded protein is CASSQTANYGYTF.

The chain has TRBV18 and TRBJ2-5; 9 nucleotides agree with TRBD1. The V gene end was trimmed by 4 bases and the J gene end by 4 bases; junction bases not matched to a gene: 10. This CDR3 has 16 residues. CDR1 is KGHSH and CDR2 is LQKENI in the germline V gene. The CDR3 bases are TGTGCCAGCTCACTCGAACCGGGACAGGGTATAGAGACCCAGTACTTC. Residues: CASSLEPGQGIETQYF.

V gene TRBV2 combines with J gene TRBJ2-5; tentatively, D is TRBD1 (5 bases). The germline V gene encodes CDR1 SNHLY and CDR2 FYNNEI. Trimming took 5 bases from V and 7 from J, leaving 14 bases between them. The length of the CDR3 is 13 residues. In DNA, the CDR3 is TGTGCCAGCAGTTCCGACAGCCCCGGGACCCAGTACTTC. Protein: CASSSDSPGTQYF.

The chain employs TRBV10-3 and TRBJ1-2; 8 nucleotides align to TRBD1. Germline CDR1 reads ENHRY; CDR2 reads SYGVKD. The CDR3 consists of 14 residues. The junction had 2 bases not matched to a gene; V was cut back by 1 base and J by 4 bases. The CDR3 coding sequence is TGTGCCATCAGTGAGTTGACAGGGGTCTATGGCTACACCTTC. It codes for CAISELTGVYGYTF.

This chain joins TRBV9 and TRBJ2-2; the D is unclear. V shed 6 bases and J shed 4 bases, with 10 bases lying between them. CDR3 size: 13 residues. The germline V gene encodes CDR1 SGDLS and CDR2 YYNGEE. The CDR3 nucleotides are TGTGCCAGCACCCCGAGTTCCACCGGGGAGCTGTTTTTT. Its translation: CASTPSSTGELFF.

The chain carries TRBV30 and TRBJ2-3; possibly TRBD1 for D (6 bases). Looked up from germline, CDR1 is GTSNPN and CDR2 is SVGIG (reference sequence). There are 15 residues in the CDR3. V dropped 0 bases and J dropped 2 bases, with 12 bases sitting between them. The DNA for the CDR3 is TGTGCCTGGAGTGTAGGGGGAAGCTCCACAGATACGCAGTATTTT. Translation: CAWSVGGSSTDTQYF.